Listed here are 21 T cell receptor beta chains from one sample, sequenced in a study of neoadjuvant anti-PD-1 for oral cavity cancer (dated by TCRdb to the early 2020s). The time point label on this specimen signifies: after neoadjuvant nivolumab, at surgical resection. The library was produced with the immunoSEQ multiplex PCR assay. Here the immuneACCESS table is served through TCRdb, limited to in-frame sequences with V and J called. Missing clones are a known gap in these copies; in checked studies unresolved V genes cover under half, and the rest lacks a known reason. This sample comprises around 65,000 clones, about 86% of them detected only once. Of the sample, more than 2.5% is held by the ten largest clones. The sample in question was PBMCs, obtained after nivolumab (anti-PD-1) treatment. Receptors originate from a person between 40 and 85 years old with oral cavity squamous cell carcinoma.

V is TRBV29-1 and J is TRBJ2-3; 11 bases are shared with TRBD2. Germline V gene sequence: CDR1 SQVTM, CDR2 ANQGSEA. V dropped 4 bases and J dropped 4; count of bases not matched to a gene: 4. This CDR3 is built from 14 residues. CDR3 sequence: CSVGTSGGSDTQYF. The CDR3 nucleotides read TGCAGCGTTGGTACTAGCGGGGGATCAGATACGCAGTATTTT.

The V call is TRBV2, the J call TRBJ1-1; D perhaps matches TRBD1 (5 bases). Germline V CDR1 and CDR2: SNHLY, FYNNEI. CDR3 length: 14 amino acids. The V end lost 4 bases, the J end lost 3 bases, and 12 bases lay between the germline ends. The CDR3 here is CASSVGAFDTEAFF. CDR3 DNA sequence: TGTGCCAGCAGTGTTGGGGCGTTCGACACTGAAGCTTTCTTT.

V gene TRBV6-5 combines with J gene TRBJ2-1; no clear D. The ends were cut back, 7 bases at V and 4 bases at J, with 5 bases in the middle. CDR3 length: 11 amino acids. In germline, CDR1 is MNHEY, CDR2 SVGAGI. The CDR3 bases are TGTGCCAGCACCATGTACAATGAGCAGTTCTTC. Translation gives CASTMYNEQFF.

The chain combines TRBV5-6 with TRBJ1-2; D not resolved. The CDR3 consists of 14 residues. Germline CDR1 is SGHDT and CDR2 is YYEEEE. V was clipped by 1 base and J by 6 bases, with 13 bases between them. The CDR3 region has the DNA TGTGCCAGCAGCTTGATCGGTAATCTCAATGGCTACACCTTC. Its translation: CASSLIGNLNGYTF.

The V and J genes are TRBV28 and TRBJ2-5, with D possibly TRBD2 on 6 matching bases. The ends were cut back, 7 bases at V and 2 bases at J, with 11 bases in the middle. CDR1 MDHEN and CDR2 SYDVKM come from the germline V gene. The length of the CDR3 is 13 residues. CDR3 sequence: CASNLLAQETQYF. CDR3 coding DNA: TGTGCCAGCAACCTACTAGCTCAAGAGACCCAGTACTTC.

This chain links TRBV2 with TRBJ1-1; 8 nucleotides align to TRBD1. Germline trimming cut 6 bases from V and 0 bases from J; bases unmatched to any gene: 6. Germline assignment: CDR1 SNHLY and CDR2 FYNNEI. The length of the CDR3 is 15 residues. CDR3 protein: CASRLMTGVNTEAFF. DNA of the CDR3: TGTGCCAGCAGGTTAATGACAGGGGTGAACACTGAAGCTTTCTTT.

The J gene is TRBJ1-1, the V gene TRBV10-3, with D unclear. The CDR3 extends over 14 amino acids. Per germline, CDR1 ENHRY and CDR2 SYGVKD. V was cut by 0 bases and J by 0 bases, with 5 bases left in between. In DNA, the CDR3 is TGTGCCATCAGTGAGTCGGCGGTGAACACTGAAGCTTTCTTT. Its translation: CAISESAVNTEAFF.

The chain uses TRBV7-9 and TRBJ2-7, with TRBD1 identical over 9 bases. Trimming cost V 3 bases and J 7 bases; bases outside gene matches: 4. CDR1 is SEHNR and CDR2 is FQNEAQ in the germline V gene (reference sequence). The CDR3 is made up of 13 amino acids. The CDR3 loop is CASSLTGGVEQYF. The CDR3 DNA is TGTGCCAGCAGCTTGACAGGGGGTGTAGAGCAGTACTTC. Together with reference TRBV7-9 and TRBJ2-7, the CDR3 gives the full variable domain: DTGVSQNPRHKITKRGQNVTFRCDPISEHNRLYWYRQTLGQGPEFLTYFQNEAQLEKSRLLSDRFSAERPKGSFSTLEIQRTEQGDSAMYLCASSLTGGVEQYFGPGTRLTVT.

The V and J genes are TRBV7-2 and TRBJ1-5, with 9 nucleotides matching TRBD1. This CDR3 is built from 19 residues. From germline, CDR1 is SGHTA and CDR2 FQGNSA. V was clipped by 5 bases and J by 1 base; unmatched bases: 15. Here the CDR3 reads CASSQSPYRGRRSNQPQHF. The CDR3 DNA is TGTGCCAGCAGCCAATCACCCTACAGGGGGCGTCGGAGCAATCAGCCCCAGCATTTT.

This sequence joins TRBV19 and TRBJ2-5; a possible D gene is TRBD1 (6 bases). This CDR3 contains 14 residues. With 4 bases removed from V and 2 bases from J, the gap between germline ends came to 11 bases. CDR1 and CDR2 from the germline V gene are LNHDA and SQIVND (reference sequence). The CDR3 reads CASSTDSEQETQYF. The CDR3 DNA is TGTGCCAGTAGTACGGACAGCGAACAAGAGACCCAGTACTTC.

The chain links TRBV27 to TRBJ2-2, with 9 bases matching TRBD1. CDR3 size: 14 residues. The germline V gene has CDR1 MNHEY and CDR2 SMNVEV (reference sequence). Losses at the gene ends were 5 bases for V and 6 bases for J; bases not matched to a gene: 4. CDR3 protein: CASSTRTGAGELFF. DNA for the CDR3: TGTGCCAGCAGTACGCGGACAGGGGCCGGGGAGCTGTTTTTT.

The V gene is TRBV2, the J gene TRBJ2-5; TRBD1 is a possible D gene (8 bases). V lost 6 bases and J 4 bases, leaving 15 bases between the germline ends. The CDR3 contains 14 residues. Germline V gives CDR1 SNHLY, CDR2 FYNNEI. The CDR3 nucleotides are TGTGCCAGCAGAATAAACAGGGGGGGAGAGACCCAGTACTTC. This codes for CASRINRGGETQYF.

V gene TRBV6-4 combines with J gene TRBJ2-4; a weak D match, TRBD1 (6 bases). The CDR3 contains 17 residues. Trimming shortened V by 6 bases and J by 0 bases, and 18 bases separated the two germline ends. Per the germline V gene, CDR1 is MRHNA and CDR2 is SNTAGT. This CDR3 is CASRGQILSLAKNIQYF. The CDR3 nucleotides read TGTGCCAGCAGAGGACAGATCCTTAGCCTAGCCAAAAACATTCAGTACTTC.

The chain employs TRBV30 and TRBJ2-3; D gene ambiguous. The V gene's germline CDR1 is GTSNPN and CDR2 SVGIG (reference sequence). Trimming cost V 4 bases and J 0 bases, with 17 bases left between them. The CDR3 spans 16 residues. CDR3 nucleotides: TGTGCCTGGACGGCAGTCCTTAGGGCTAGCACAGATACGCAGTATTTT. This translates into CAWTAVLRASTDTQYF.

The gene calls are TRBV29-1 and TRBJ2-4; 8 bases agree with TRBD2. The germline CDR1 and CDR2 sequences are SQVTM and ANQGSEA. V shed 2 bases and J 8 bases; nucleotides not matched to a gene: 8. This CDR3 region has 14 residues. The CDR3 DNA is TGCAGCGTTGAAATGCGGGAGGATGGGTACATTCAGTACTTC. Residues: CSVEMREDGYIQYF.

The chain uses TRBV11-2 and TRBJ2-3, with D unresolved. The CDR3 is 14 residues long. The V end was cut by 5 bases, the J end by 6 bases, with 15 bases between. Germline assignment: CDR1 SGHAT and CDR2 FQNNGV. CDR3 loop: CASSQSGFSDTQYF. DNA for the CDR3: TGTGCCAGCAGCCAGTCGGGTTTTAGCGATACGCAGTATTTT.

This clone was picked up a small number of times. The chain uses TRBV7-9 and TRBJ2-1; 12 bases match TRBD2. Germline CDR1 reads SEHNR; CDR2 reads FQNEAQ (reference sequence). The CDR3 totals 15 residues. J was trimmed by 7 bases and V by 6 bases; bases with no gene match: 7. CDR3: CASSSSGRARNEQFF. CDR3 bases: TGTGCCAGCAGTTCTAGCGGGAGGGCACGAAATGAGCAGTTCTTC.

The CDR3 loop is CAWSKGFGEKLFF. The CDR3 DNA follows: TGTGCCTGGAGTAAAGGGTTCGGGGAAAAACTGTTTTTT. The chain carries TRBV30 and TRBJ1-4, with no clear D. Germline V gene lookup returns CDR1 GTSNPN and CDR2 SVGIG (reference sequence). V lost 2 bases and J lost 8, with 12 bases in between. This CDR3 has 13 amino acids.

This chain uses TRBV5-1 with TRBJ1-1, with a possible D match to TRBD1 (5 bases). The CDR3 sequence is 13 residues long. The V and J ends lost 3 bases and 6 bases respectively, with 12 bases between them. The germline CDR1 and CDR2 sequences are SGHRS and YFSETQ. As DNA, the CDR3 is TGCGCCAGCAGCTGGATTGGGGGAGCTGAAGCTTTCTTT. Its protein is CASSWIGGAEAFF.

The V gene is TRBV5-4, the J gene TRBJ1-1; 8 bases align to TRBD1. Germline values: CDR1 SGHNT, CDR2 YYREEE (reference sequence). The CDR3 has 13 residues. Unmatched junction bases numbered 3, after V lost 5 bases and J lost 3 bases. The CDR3 loop reads CASSRDRHTEAFF. CDR3 DNA: TGTGCCAGCAGTCGGGACAGGCACACTGAAGCTTTCTTT.

The J gene is TRBJ2-7, the V gene TRBV7-2; D not resolved. The CDR3 runs to 15 residues. Trimming left V 3 bases short and J 6 bases short, with 18 bases between. From germline, CDR1 is SGHTA and CDR2 FQGNSA. CDR3 sequence: CASSLSGGFGSEQYF. As DNA, the CDR3 is TGTGCCAGCAGCTTGTCAGGCGGTTTCGGTTCCGAGCAGTACTTC. The complete variable domain, with remaining parts taken from reference TRBV7-2 and TRBJ2-7, reads GAGVSQSPSNKVTEKGKDVELRCDPISGHTALYWYRQSLGQGLEFLIYFQGNSAPDKSGLPSDRFSAERTGGSVSTLTIQRTQQEDSAVYLCASSLSGGFGSEQYFGPGTRLTVT.